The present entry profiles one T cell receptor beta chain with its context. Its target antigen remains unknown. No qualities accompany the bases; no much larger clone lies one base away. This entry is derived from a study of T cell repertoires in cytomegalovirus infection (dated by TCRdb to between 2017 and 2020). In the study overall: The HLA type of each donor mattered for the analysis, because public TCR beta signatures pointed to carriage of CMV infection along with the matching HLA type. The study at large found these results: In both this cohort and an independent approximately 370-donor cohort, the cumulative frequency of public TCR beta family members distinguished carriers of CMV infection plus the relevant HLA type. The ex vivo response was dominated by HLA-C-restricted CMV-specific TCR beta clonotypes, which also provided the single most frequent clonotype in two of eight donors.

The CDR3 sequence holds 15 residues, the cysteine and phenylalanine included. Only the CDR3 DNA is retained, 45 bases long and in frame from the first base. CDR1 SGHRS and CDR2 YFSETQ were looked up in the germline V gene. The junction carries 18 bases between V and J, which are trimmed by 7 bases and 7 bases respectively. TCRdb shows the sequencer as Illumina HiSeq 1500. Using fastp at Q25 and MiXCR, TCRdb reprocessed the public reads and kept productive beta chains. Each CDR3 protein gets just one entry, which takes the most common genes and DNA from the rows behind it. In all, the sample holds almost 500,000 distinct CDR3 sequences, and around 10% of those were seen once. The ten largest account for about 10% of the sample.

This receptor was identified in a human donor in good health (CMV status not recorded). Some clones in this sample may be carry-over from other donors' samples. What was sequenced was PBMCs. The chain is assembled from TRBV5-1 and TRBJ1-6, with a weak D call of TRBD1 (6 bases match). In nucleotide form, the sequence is TGCGCCAGCGGAACCGACAGGACCAGGAATTCACCCCTCCACTTT. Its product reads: CASGTDRTRNSPLHF.